This section outlines one TCR beta chain sequence together with its context. What it binds is unknown. The sample is drawn from a study of cytomegalovirus exposure and HLA in healthy donors. The study, taken as a whole, reports: Indistinguishability led to the exclusion of some V segments, TRBV6-2 and TRBV6-3 included. In a later analysis, HLA-C alleles had the fewest associated TCRs, DRB1 alleles the most.

The CDR3 runs to 11 residues. V was trimmed by 7 bases and J by 9 bases, leaving 9 bases between them. In germline, CDR1 is SNHLY, CDR2 FYNNEI. The PCR ran on 60 Vbeta and 13 Jbeta primers. Clones were read by immunoSEQ multiplex PCR, and TCRdb kept only the in-frame ones, dropping some. Of more than 150,000 clones listed, 84% are singletons. This clonotype was obtained from a boy under 18 in good health and CMV-seronegative. Sequenced sample: PBMCs. The V gene is TRBV2, the J gene TRBJ1-4; D not resolved. The CDR3 is CASNSRKKLFF. The CDR3 DNA reads TGTGCCAGCAACTCGAGGAAAAAACTGTTTTTT.